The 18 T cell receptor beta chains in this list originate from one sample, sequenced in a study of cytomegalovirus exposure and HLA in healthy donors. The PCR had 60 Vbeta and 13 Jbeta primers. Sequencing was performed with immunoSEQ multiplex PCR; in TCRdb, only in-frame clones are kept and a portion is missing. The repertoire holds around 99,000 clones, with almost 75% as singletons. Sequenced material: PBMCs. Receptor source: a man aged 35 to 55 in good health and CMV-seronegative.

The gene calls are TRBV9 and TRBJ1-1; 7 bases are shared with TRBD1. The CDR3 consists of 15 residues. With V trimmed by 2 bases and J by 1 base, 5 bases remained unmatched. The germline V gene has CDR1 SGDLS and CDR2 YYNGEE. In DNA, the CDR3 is TGTGCCAGCAGCGTCGCGGACAGGTCGAACACTGAAGCTTTCTTT. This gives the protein CASSVADRSNTEAFF.

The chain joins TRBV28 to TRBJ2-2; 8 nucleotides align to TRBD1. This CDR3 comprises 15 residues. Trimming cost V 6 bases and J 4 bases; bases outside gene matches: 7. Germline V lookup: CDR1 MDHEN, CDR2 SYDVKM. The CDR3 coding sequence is TGTGCCAGCAGAGTCAGGGGGCGCGCCACCGGGGAGCTGTTTTTT. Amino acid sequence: CASRVRGRATGELFF.

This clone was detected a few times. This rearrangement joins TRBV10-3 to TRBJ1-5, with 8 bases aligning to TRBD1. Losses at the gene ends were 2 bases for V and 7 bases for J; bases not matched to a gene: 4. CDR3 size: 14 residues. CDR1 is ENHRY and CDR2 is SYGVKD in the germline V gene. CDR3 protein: CAISEKQGVQPQHF. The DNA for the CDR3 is TGTGCCATCAGTGAGAAACAGGGGGTGCAGCCCCAGCATTTT.

CDR3 sequence reads: CASSQDYSNQPQHF. The CDR3 nucleotides read TGCGCCAGCAGCCAGGACTATAGCAATCAGCCCCAGCATTTT. V and J are TRBV4-3 and TRBJ1-5; D not resolved. V shed 3 bases and J shed 0 bases, with 6 bases lying between them. Germline V gene data show CDR1 as LGHNA and CDR2 as YSLEER. CDR3 length equals 14 residues.

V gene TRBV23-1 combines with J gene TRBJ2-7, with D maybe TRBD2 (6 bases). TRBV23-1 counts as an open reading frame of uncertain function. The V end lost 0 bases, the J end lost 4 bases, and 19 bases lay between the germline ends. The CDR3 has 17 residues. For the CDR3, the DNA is TGCGCCAGCAGTCAATCTGCAGTCGGGGGAGGTGATTACGAGCAGTACTTC. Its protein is CASSQSAVGGGDYEQYF.

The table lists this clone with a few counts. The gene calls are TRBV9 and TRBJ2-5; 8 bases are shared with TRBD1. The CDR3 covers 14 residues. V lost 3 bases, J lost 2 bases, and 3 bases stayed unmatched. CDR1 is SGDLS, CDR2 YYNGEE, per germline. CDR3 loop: CASSAGQAQETQYF. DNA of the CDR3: TGTGCCAGCAGCGCGGGACAGGCACAAGAGACCCAGTACTTC.

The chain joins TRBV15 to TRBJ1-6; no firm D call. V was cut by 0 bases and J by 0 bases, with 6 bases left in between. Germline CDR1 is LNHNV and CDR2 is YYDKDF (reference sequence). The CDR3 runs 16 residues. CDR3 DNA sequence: TGTGCCACCAGCAGAGAGGGAGGCTCCTATAATTCACCCCTCCACTTT. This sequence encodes CATSREGGSYNSPLHF. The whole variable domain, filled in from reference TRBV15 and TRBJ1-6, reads DAMVIQNPRYQVTQFGKPVTLSCSQTLNHNVMYWYQQKSSQAPKLLFHYYDKDFNNEADTPDNFQSRRPNTSFCFLDIRSPGLGDTAMYLCATSREGGSYNSPLHFGNGTRLTVT.

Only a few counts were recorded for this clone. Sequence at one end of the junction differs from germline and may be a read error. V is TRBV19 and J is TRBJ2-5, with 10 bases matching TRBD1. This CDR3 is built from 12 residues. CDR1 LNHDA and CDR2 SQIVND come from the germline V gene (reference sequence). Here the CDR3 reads CASSPKGQGPNF. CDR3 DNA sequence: TGTGCCAGTAGTCCCAAGGGACAGGGGCCTAACTTC.

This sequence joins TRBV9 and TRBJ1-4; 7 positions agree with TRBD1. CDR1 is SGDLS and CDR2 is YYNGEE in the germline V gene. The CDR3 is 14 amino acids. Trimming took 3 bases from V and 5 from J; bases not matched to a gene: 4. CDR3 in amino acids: CASSDRDRNEKLFF. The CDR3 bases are TGTGCCAGCAGCGACCGGGACAGAAATGAAAAACTGTTTTTT.

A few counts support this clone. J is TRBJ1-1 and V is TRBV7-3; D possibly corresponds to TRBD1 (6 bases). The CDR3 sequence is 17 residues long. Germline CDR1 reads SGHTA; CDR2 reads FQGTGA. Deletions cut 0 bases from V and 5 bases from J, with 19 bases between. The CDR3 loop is CASSLTPHGRGKTEAFF. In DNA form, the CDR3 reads TGTGCCAGCAGCTTAACTCCCCATGGGAGGGGGAAGACTGAAGCTTTCTTT.

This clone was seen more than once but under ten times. CDR3 DNA: TGTGCCAGCAGCTTAGCGTCGCGCTCAGGATCGTACAATGAGCAGTTCTTC. This translates into CASSLASRSGSYNEQFF. The genes are TRBV7-6 and TRBJ2-1, with unresolved D. Trimming removed 0 bases at V and 4 bases at J, with 16 bases between. This CDR3 is 17 amino acids long. Germline V gives CDR1 SGHVS, CDR2 FNYEAQ. Full variable domain (rest looked up from reference TRBV7-6 and TRBJ2-1): GAGVSQSPRYKVTKRGQDVALRCDPISGHVSLYWYRQALGQGPEFLTYFNYEAQQDKSGLPNDRFSAERPEGSISTLTIQRTEQRDSAMYRCASSLASRSGSYNEQFFGPGTRLTVL.

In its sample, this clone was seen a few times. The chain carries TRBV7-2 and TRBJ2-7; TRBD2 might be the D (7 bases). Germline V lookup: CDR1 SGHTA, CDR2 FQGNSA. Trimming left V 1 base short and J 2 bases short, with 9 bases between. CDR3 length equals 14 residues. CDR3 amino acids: CASSLVRGPYEQYF. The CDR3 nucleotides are TGTGCCAGCAGCTTAGTGCGGGGGCCCTACGAGCAGTACTTC.

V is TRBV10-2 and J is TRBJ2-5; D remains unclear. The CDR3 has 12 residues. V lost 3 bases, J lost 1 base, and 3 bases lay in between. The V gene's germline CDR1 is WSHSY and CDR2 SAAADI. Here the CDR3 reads CASSEAQETQYF. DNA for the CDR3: TGCGCCAGCAGTGAAGCCCAAGAGACCCAGTACTTC.

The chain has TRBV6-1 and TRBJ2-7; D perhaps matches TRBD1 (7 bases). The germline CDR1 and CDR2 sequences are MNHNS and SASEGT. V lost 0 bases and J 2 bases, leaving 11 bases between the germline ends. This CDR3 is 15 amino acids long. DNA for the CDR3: TGTGCCAGCAGTGAAGCCGACAGGGAGGCCTACGAGCAGTACTTC. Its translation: CASSEADREAYEQYF.

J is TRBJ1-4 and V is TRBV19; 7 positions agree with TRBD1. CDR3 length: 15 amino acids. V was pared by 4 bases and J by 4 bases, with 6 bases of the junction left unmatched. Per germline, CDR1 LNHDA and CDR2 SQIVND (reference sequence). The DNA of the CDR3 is TGTGCCAGTAGTACTTCGGGACAGTTTAATGAAAAACTGTTTTTT. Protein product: CASSTSGQFNEKLFF.

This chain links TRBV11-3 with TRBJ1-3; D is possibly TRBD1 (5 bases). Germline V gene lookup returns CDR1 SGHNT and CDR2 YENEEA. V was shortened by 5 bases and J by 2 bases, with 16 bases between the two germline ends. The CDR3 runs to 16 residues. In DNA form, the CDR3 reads TGTGCCAGCAGCCTAAGCAGGGAAATCACTGGAAACACCATATATTTT. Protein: CASSLSREITGNTIYF.

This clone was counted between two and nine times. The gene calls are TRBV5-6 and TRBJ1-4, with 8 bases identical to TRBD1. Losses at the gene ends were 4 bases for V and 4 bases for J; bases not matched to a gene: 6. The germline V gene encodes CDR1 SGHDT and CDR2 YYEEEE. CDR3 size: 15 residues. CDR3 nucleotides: TGTGCCAGCAGCCCGGCGACAGGGGTTAATGAAAAACTGTTTTTT. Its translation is CASSPATGVNEKLFF.

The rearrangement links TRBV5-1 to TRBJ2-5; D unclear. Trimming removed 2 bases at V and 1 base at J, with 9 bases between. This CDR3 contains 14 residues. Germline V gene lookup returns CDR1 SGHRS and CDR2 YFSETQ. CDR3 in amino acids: CASSLSSGQETQYF. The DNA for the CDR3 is TGCGCCAGCAGCTTAAGCTCCGGCCAAGAGACCCAGTACTTC.